The rows below give T cell receptor beta chains drawn from one sample of a study of vaccination and CD4 T cells after COVID-19. TCRdb re-derived calls from the PCR reads in MiXCR, one entry per CDR3 protein. The data hold about 8,300 distinct CDR3 sequences, with approximately 55% observed a single time. Their recognized antigens are unknown. The sequenced sample was CD4+ T cells from blood, cultured in vitro. These receptors were taken from a human donor who had recovered from COVID-19. Both conserved end residues are part of each CDR3. D genes are given only for firm matches. For some rows the clone size is stated as once, few or many, or as a class when expanded; others skip it.

D gene: -; J gene: TRBJ2-1; clone size: -; V gene: TRBV29-1; CDR3 protein: CSVDEGIDEQFF; CDR3 DNA: TGCAGCGTTGATGAGGGGATCGATGAGCAGTTCTTC
D gene: TRBD1; J gene: TRBJ1-1; clone size: -; V gene: TRBV19; CDR3 protein: CATSGAGGLLGTEAFF; CDR3 DNA: TGTGCCACTTCTGGGGCAGGGGGACTCCTGGGGACTGAAGCTTTCTTT
D gene: TRBD1; J gene: TRBJ2-7; clone size: -; V gene: TRBV7-2; CDR3 protein: CASSLGLQGINEQYF; CDR3 DNA: TGTGCCAGCAGCTTAGGTTTACAGGGGATCAACGAGCAGTACTTC
D gene: -; J gene: TRBJ2-7; clone size: -; V gene: TRBV12-3/TRBV12-4; CDR3 protein: CASSLVHGPYEQYF; CDR3 DNA: TGTGCCAGCAGTCTTGTACATGGGCCCTACGAGCAGTACTTC
D gene: TRBD1; J gene: TRBJ1-5; clone size: once; V gene: TRBV6-1; CDR3 protein: CASSTGTGLSQPQHF; CDR3 DNA: TGTGCCAGCAGCACGGGGACAGGGTTGAGTCAGCCCCAGCATTTT
D gene: -; J gene: TRBJ1-1; clone size: -; V gene: TRBV12-3/TRBV12-4; CDR3 protein: CASSRLTGKNTEAFF; CDR3 DNA: TGTGCCAGCAGTCGTTTAACCGGCAAGAACACTGAAGCTTTCTTT
D gene: -; J gene: TRBJ2-3; clone size: -; V gene: TRBV6-1; CDR3 protein: CASSTRGAVGDTQYF; CDR3 DNA: TGTGCCAGCAGTACCCGGGGGGCCGTTGGGGATACGCAGTATTTT
D gene: -; J gene: TRBJ2-1; clone size: few; V gene: TRBV20-1; CDR3 protein: CSQRSGRKNEQFF; CDR3 DNA: TGCAGCCAACGATCGGGGAGGAAGAATGAGCAGTTCTTC
D gene: TRBD1; J gene: TRBJ1-1; clone size: -; V gene: TRBV10-3; CDR3 protein: CATSGTGGTEAFF; CDR3 DNA: TGTGCCACCTCCGGGACAGGGGGCACTGAAGCTTTCTTT
D gene: -; J gene: TRBJ1-4; clone size: -; V gene: TRBV27; CDR3 protein: CASSERFSGEKLFF; CDR3 DNA: TGTGCCAGCAGTGAACGTTTTTCGGGCGAAAAACTGTTTTTT
D gene: TRBD1; J gene: TRBJ1-2; clone size: -; V gene: TRBV2; CDR3 protein: CASSASQGQGLGYTF; CDR3 DNA: TGTGCCAGCAGTGCCAGCCAGGGACAGGGCCTTGGCTACACCTTC